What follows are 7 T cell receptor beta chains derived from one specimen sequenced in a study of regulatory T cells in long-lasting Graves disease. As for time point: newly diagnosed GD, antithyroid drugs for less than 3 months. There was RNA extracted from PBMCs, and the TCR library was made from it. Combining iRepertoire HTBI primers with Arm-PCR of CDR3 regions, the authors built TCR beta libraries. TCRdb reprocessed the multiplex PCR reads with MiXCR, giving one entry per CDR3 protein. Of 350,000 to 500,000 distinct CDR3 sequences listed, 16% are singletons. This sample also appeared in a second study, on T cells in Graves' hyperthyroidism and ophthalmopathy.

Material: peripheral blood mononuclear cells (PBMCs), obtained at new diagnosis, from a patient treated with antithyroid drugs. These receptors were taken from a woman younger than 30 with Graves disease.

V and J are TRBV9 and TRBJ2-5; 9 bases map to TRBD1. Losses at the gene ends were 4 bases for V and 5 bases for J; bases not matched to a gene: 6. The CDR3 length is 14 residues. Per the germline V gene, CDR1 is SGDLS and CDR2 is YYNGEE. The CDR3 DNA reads TGTGCCAGCAGCCCCCGGGGGACAGGGGAGACCCAGTACTTC. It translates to CASSPRGTGETQYF.

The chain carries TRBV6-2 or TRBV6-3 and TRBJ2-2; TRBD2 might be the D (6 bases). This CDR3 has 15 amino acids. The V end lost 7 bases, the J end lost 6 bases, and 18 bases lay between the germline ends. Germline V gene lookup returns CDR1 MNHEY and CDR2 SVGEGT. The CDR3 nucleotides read TGTGCCAGCAACCGTCACCAACCGGGGGCCGGGGAGCTGTTTTTT. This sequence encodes CASNRHQPGAGELFF.

This CDR3 reads CASLLRVLAGGRNEQFF. For the CDR3, the DNA is TGTGCCAGTCTCCTCCGTGTGCTAGCGGGAGGGCGTAATGAGCAGTTCTTC. The chain recombines TRBV12-3 or TRBV12-4 with TRBJ2-1; TRBD2 matches 12 bases. The CDR3 contains 17 residues. V lost 9 bases to trimming and J lost 7 bases; unmatched junction nucleotides: 16.

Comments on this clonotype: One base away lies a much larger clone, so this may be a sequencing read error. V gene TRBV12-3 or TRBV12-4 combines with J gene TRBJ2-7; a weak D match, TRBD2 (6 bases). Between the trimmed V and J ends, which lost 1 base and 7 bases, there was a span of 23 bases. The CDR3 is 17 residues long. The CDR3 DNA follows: TGTGCCAGCAGTTTAGTAGTCAGGTGGGAGGCGGCGAATGAGCAGTACTTC. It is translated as CASSLVVRWEAANEQYF.

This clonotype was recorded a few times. The CDR3 nucleotides read TGTGCCAGCAGCCAAGACGGGGTCGGCACAGATACGCAGTATTTT. The encoded protein is CASSQDGVGTDTQYF. The chain has TRBV14 and TRBJ2-3, with a weak D call TRBD2 (5 bases). The germline CDR1 and CDR2 sequences are SGHDN and FVKESK. The CDR3 length is 15 residues. V was trimmed by 0 bases and J by 1 base, leaving 8 bases between them.

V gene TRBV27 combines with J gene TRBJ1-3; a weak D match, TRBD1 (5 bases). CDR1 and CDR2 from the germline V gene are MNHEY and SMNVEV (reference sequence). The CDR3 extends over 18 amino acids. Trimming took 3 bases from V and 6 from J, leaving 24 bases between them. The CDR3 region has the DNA TGTGCCAGCAGTTTTAGCTGCTGGGGGGAAGGGGCAATAAACACCATATATTTT. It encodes CASSFSCWGEGAINTIYF.

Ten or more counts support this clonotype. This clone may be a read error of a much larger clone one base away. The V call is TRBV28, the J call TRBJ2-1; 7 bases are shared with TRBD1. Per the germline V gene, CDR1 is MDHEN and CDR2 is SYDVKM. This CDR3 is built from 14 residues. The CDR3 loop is CASSPADRDKEQFF. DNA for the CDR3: TGTGCCAGCAGTCCAGCCGACAGGGACAAGGAGCAGTTCTTC.